This entry lists 29 T cell receptor beta chains sequenced from one sample in a study of T-cell reconstitution after alpha-beta-depleted transplantation in children. It was with unique molecular identifiers that the TCRbeta library was prepared. Each CDR3 protein gets one entry after TCRdb re-called the PCR reads with MiXCR. Of approximately 650,000 distinct CDR3 sequences in the sample, about 12% are singletons; the top ten hold 0.79%. The sequencing used PBMCs, collected before TCRalphabeta/CD19-depleted stem cell transplant. The receptors originated from a girl between 2 and 10 years old with congenital amegakaryocytic thrombocytopenia, due to receive a stem cell transplant.

This clonotype was seen a few times. The J gene is TRBJ2-1, the V gene TRBV7-9, with 14 bases fitting TRBD2. This CDR3 contains 17 residues. Trimming cost V 1 base and J 7 bases; bases outside gene matches: 6. Germline CDR1 reads SEHNR; CDR2 reads FQNEAQ (reference sequence). Here the CDR3 DNA reads TGTGCCAGCAGCTTAGAGGGACTAGCGGGAGTGGAGAATGAGCAGTTCTTC. It yields the protein CASSLEGLAGVENEQFF.

In this sample, this clonotype turned up many times. The V and J genes are TRBV29-1 and TRBJ2-7; D call uncertain. Germline V gene lookup returns CDR1 SQVTM and CDR2 ANQGSEA. Trimming cost V 1 base and J 7 bases, with 23 bases left between them. The CDR3 spans 16 residues. The CDR3 protein is CSVEGAGFGSYMEQYF. The CDR3 DNA sequence: TGCAGCGTTGAAGGTGCCGGTTTCGGAAGTTATATGGAGCAGTACTTC.

This clonotype was observed a few times. The DNA of the CDR3 is TGTGCCAGCAAATACGTTCGGGACAACTATGGCTACACCTTC. Protein: CASKYVRDNYGYTF. The genes are TRBV6-2 or TRBV6-3 and TRBJ1-2; weak D call: TRBD1 (5 bases). CDR1 MNHEY and CDR2 SVGEGT come from the germline V gene. V was cut by 7 bases and J by 2 bases, with 14 bases left in between. This CDR3 spans 14 amino acids.

The V call is TRBV20-1, the J call TRBJ2-4; no reliable D call. Deletions cut 0 bases from V and 7 bases from J, with 19 bases between. The CDR3 sequence is 16 residues long. Germline values: CDR1 DFQATT, CDR2 SNEGSKA (reference sequence). CDR3 protein: CSARDSTGPYNNIQYF. CDR3 bases: TGCAGTGCTAGAGATTCAACCGGACCCTATAATAACATTCAGTACTTC.

There are a few counts of this clonotype. The chain carries TRBV9 and TRBJ2-7; D unresolved. This CDR3 comprises 15 residues. The germline V gene has CDR1 SGDLS and CDR2 YYNGEE. V was shortened by 0 bases and J by 2 bases, with 12 bases between the two germline ends. CDR3 sequence (DNA): TGTGCCAGCAGCGTAGGCCCTCGACTCCCCTACGAGCAGTACTTC. This sequence encodes CASSVGPRLPYEQYF.

The chain recombines TRBV20-1 with TRBJ2-5; 7 bases are shared with TRBD2. This CDR3 has 14 residues. J lost 5 bases, V lost 4 bases, and 10 bases had no gene match. CDR1 is DFQATT and CDR2 is SNEGSKA in the germline V gene (reference sequence). This chain's CDR3 is CSAKEGGPSETQYF. CDR3 nucleotides: TGCAGTGCTAAGGAGGGAGGGCCCTCGGAGACCCAGTACTTC.

The rearrangement uses TRBV6-1 and TRBJ1-1, with a weak D call TRBD1 (6 bases). The CDR3 has 15 residues. CDR1 and CDR2 (germline): MNHNS, SASEGT. V was trimmed by 1 base and J by 2 bases, leaving 11 bases between them. For the CDR3, the DNA is TGTGCCAGCAGTGAAGACAGGGCGAGAAACACTGAAGCTTTCTTT. It is translated as CASSEDRARNTEAFF.

V is TRBV5-5 and J is TRBJ2-1; 9 nucleotides agree with TRBD2. The V and J ends lost 0 bases and 2 bases, in that order; junction bases with no gene match: 6. Per the germline V gene, CDR1 is SGHKS and CDR2 is YYEKEE (reference sequence). CDR3 length: 17 residues. CDR3 coding DNA: TGTGCCAGCAGCTTGGTCCTAGCGGGGCTAGCCTACAATGAGCAGTTCTTC. The encoded protein is CASSLVLAGLAYNEQFF.

This clonotype was detected only a few times. The V gene is TRBV5-1, the J gene TRBJ2-7; D remains ambiguous. This CDR3 has 17 residues. Germline assignment: CDR1 SGHRS and CDR2 YFSETQ. V lost 0 bases and J 3 bases, leaving 19 bases between the germline ends. This chain's CDR3 is CASSLGLVLGGDYEQYF. The CDR3 region has the DNA TGCGCCAGCAGCTTGGGTTTGGTTTTGGGTGGTGACTACGAGCAGTACTTC. The entire variable domain, with the rest obtained from reference TRBV5-1 and TRBJ2-7, is as follows: KAGVTQTPRYLIKTRGQQVTLSCSPISGHRSVSWYQQTPGQGLQFLFEYFSETQRNKGNFPGRFSGRQFSNSRSEMNVSTLELGDSALYLCASSLGLVLGGDYEQYFGPGTRLTVT.

This clonotype was detected only a few times. This rearrangement joins TRBV11-1 to TRBJ2-2; 11 bases are shared with TRBD2. Germline values: CDR1 SGHAT, CDR2 FQDESV (reference sequence). The CDR3 sequence is 18 residues long. Trimming removed 1 base from V and 6 bases from J; junction bases left unmatched: 10. The CDR3 protein is CASSLVGTSGSFAGELFF. The DNA for the CDR3 is TGTGCCAGCAGCTTAGTAGGTACTAGCGGGAGTTTCGCCGGGGAGCTGTTTTTT.

The V and J genes are TRBV20-1 and TRBJ2-5; D gene ambiguous. CDR3 length: 17 amino acids. V lost 5 bases and J 0 bases, leaving 22 bases between the germline ends. Germline V gives CDR1 DFQATT, CDR2 SNEGSKA (reference sequence). As DNA, the CDR3 is TGCAGTGCTGGACCCCTAGGCCCGACCCTGTACCAAGAGACCCAGTACTTC. Translation: CSAGPLGPTLYQETQYF.

This clonotype was observed a handful of times. The rearrangement links TRBV3-1 to TRBJ2-7, with unresolved D. Trimming cost V 8 bases and J 4 bases, with 27 bases left between them. The CDR3 covers 17 residues. CDR1 is LGHDT and CDR2 is YNNKEL in the germline V gene (reference sequence). CDR3 nucleotides: TGTGCCAGCGGAGTTATGAGACGAGGTGACCCCCTTTACGAGCAGTACTTC. The encoded protein is CASGVMRRGDPLYEQYF.

This clonotype came up a few times. The chain recombines TRBV7-3 with TRBJ2-3, with 7 bases identical to TRBD2. In germline, CDR1 is SGHTA, CDR2 FQGTGA. Unmatched junction bases numbered 9, after V lost 1 base and J lost 5 bases. This CDR3 region has 16 residues. Here the CDR3 reads CASSLRPAGVEDTQYF. Here the CDR3 DNA reads TGTGCCAGCAGCTTAAGGCCCGCGGGAGTGGAAGATACGCAGTATTTT.

The rearrangement uses TRBV5-1 and TRBJ2-7; TRBD1 is a possible D gene (5 bases). Trimming took off 3 bases at V and 2 bases at J, with 18 bases between the two ends. Germline V gene data show CDR1 as SGHRS and CDR2 as YFSETQ. CDR3 size: 16 residues. The CDR3 nucleotides are TGCGCCAGCAGCTCGAGCCCCCGGAAGGGGACCTACGAGCAGTACTTC. Amino acid sequence: CASSSSPRKGTYEQYF.

A few counts support this clonotype. The genes are TRBV5-1 and TRBJ2-4; 8 nucleotides line up with TRBD1. Germline CDR1 is SGHRS and CDR2 is YFSETQ. The CDR3 has 13 residues. The V segment lost 5 bases and the J segment 8 bases; nucleotides outside the gene matches: 6. CDR3 bases: TGCGCCAGCAGTACGGACAGGGACGACATTCAGTACTTC. Protein sequence: CASSTDRDDIQYF. The full variable domain, rest sourced from reference TRBV5-1 and TRBJ2-4, is KAGVTQTPRYLIKTRGQQVTLSCSPISGHRSVSWYQQTPGQGLQFLFEYFSETQRNKGNFPGRFSGRQFSNSRSEMNVSTLELGDSALYLCASSTDRDDIQYFGAGTRLSVL.

This clonotype was counted a few times. This chain uses TRBV20-1 with TRBJ2-1; the match to TRBD2 covers 9 bases. The CDR3 is 17 amino acids. V lost 3 bases and J lost 2; bases outside the gene matches: 11. Germline values: CDR1 DFQATT, CDR2 SNEGSKA (reference sequence). The CDR3 DNA reads as TGCAGTGCTAGTCCCGCGGGAGGGCCTGTAACCTACAATGAGCAGTTCTTC. Protein sequence: CSASPAGGPVTYNEQFF.

The gene calls are TRBV7-6 and TRBJ1-2, with 7 nucleotides matching TRBD1. The CDR3 spans 13 residues. V lost 11 bases, J lost 7 bases, and 13 bases stayed unmatched. Germline assignment: CDR1 SGHVS and CDR2 FNYEAQ. The CDR3 nucleotides read TGTGCCGTATCACGAGGAGCAGGGGGTGGCTACACCTTC. Residues: CAVSRGAGGGYTF.

This clonotype was seen many times. The chain combines TRBV20-1 with TRBJ2-1; 14 positions match TRBD2. V lost 3 bases, J lost 10 bases, and 8 bases stayed unmatched. Germline V gene lookup returns CDR1 DFQATT and CDR2 SNEGSKA (reference sequence). The length of the CDR3 is 15 residues. CDR3 DNA sequence: TGCAGTGCTAGGCCGGGACTAGCGGGAGCAGAAGAGCAGTTCTTC. It translates to CSARPGLAGAEEQFF.

This clonotype was recorded at least ten times. This chain uses TRBV4-1 with TRBJ1-2, with no clear D. Per germline, CDR1 MGHRA and CDR2 YSYEKL. Trimming took 10 bases from V and 3 from J, leaving 18 bases between them. This CDR3 comprises 14 residues. The CDR3 loop is CATATARDDYGYTF. DNA for the CDR3: TGCGCCACAGCTACAGCTCGGGATGACTATGGCTACACCTTC.

The chain recombines TRBV5-1 with TRBJ2-3; 12 bases are shared with TRBD1. Unmatched junction bases numbered 4, after V lost 4 bases and J lost 7 bases. CDR1 is SGHRS and CDR2 is YFSETQ in the germline V gene. The CDR3 is made up of 14 amino acids. CDR3 coding DNA: TGCGCCAGCAGCGCCCGGGACAGGGGGCATACGCAGTATTTT. Translation gives CASSARDRGHTQYF.

This clonotype was observed a handful of times. V usage is TRBV7-3 and J usage is TRBJ2-3, with TRBD2 identical over 8 bases. CDR1 is SGHTA, CDR2 FQGTGA, per germline. J lost 8 bases, V lost 0 bases, and 13 bases had no gene match. The CDR3 extends over 17 amino acids. The CDR3 region has the DNA TGTGCCAGCAGCTTAACAGGAGCGGGAGTTGAGAGCGTTACGCAGTATTTT. Translated: CASSLTGAGVESVTQYF.

This rearrangement joins TRBV27 to TRBJ2-4; tentative D call: TRBD2 (6 bases). CDR1 MNHEY and CDR2 SMNVEV come from the germline V gene (reference sequence). This CDR3 is built from 16 residues. Trimming removed 0 bases at V and 0 bases at J, with 9 bases between. In nucleotides, the CDR3 is TGTGCCAGCAGTTTATCGTGGGGACTAGCCAAAAACATTCAGTACTTC. Its translation: CASSLSWGLAKNIQYF.

This clonotype was found a few times. The CDR3 DNA is TGTGCCAGCAGTTCAACTACTAGCGGGAAAGCCTACGAGCAGTACTTC. This translates into CASSSTTSGKAYEQYF. The genes are TRBV6-2 or TRBV6-3 and TRBJ2-7; 10 bases are shared with TRBD2. The V and J ends lost 4 bases and 2 bases, in that order; junction bases with no gene match: 8. From germline, CDR1 is MNHEY and CDR2 SVGEGT. This CDR3 has 16 residues.

This clonotype came up many times. The V and J genes are TRBV3-1 and TRBJ2-1; possibly TRBD2 for D (6 bases). V was pared by 2 bases and J by 8 bases, with 10 bases between. This CDR3 comprises 13 residues. The germline gives CDR1 LGHDT, CDR2 YNNKEL (reference sequence). This CDR3 reads CASSQPPGDEQFF. The CDR3 DNA sequence: TGTGCCAGCAGCCAACCCCCGGGGGATGAGCAGTTCTTC.

The chain has TRBV30 and TRBJ2-7, with 8 positions matching TRBD2. This CDR3 region has 13 residues. Losses at the gene ends were 4 bases for V and 5 bases for J; bases not matched to a gene: 7. CDR1 and CDR2 (germline): GTSNPN, SVGIG (reference sequence). CDR3 nucleotides: TGTGCCTGGACTTTAGCGGGATTCAACGAGCAGTACTTC. Translated, it gives CAWTLAGFNEQYF.

This clonotype came up a few times. The V gene is TRBV27, the J gene TRBJ2-4; 7 bases are shared with TRBD1. This CDR3 comprises 15 residues. The J segment lost 9 bases and the V segment lost 6 bases, leaving 14 bases of the junction unmatched. Per germline, CDR1 MNHEY and CDR2 SMNVEV (reference sequence). For the CDR3, the DNA is TGTGCCAGCAGCATAACGACAGGGCTCAATGTCATTCAGTACTTC. It codes for CASSITTGLNVIQYF.

Notes on this clonotype: This sequence may be a read error, since a much larger clone differs from it by one base. The chain is built from TRBV7-9 and TRBJ2-3; possibly TRBD1 for D (6 bases). Judging by the DNA end, TRBJ1-5 fits better; the J call may be wrong. Germline V lookup: CDR1 SEHNR, CDR2 FQNEAQ (reference sequence). The CDR3 totals 13 residues. The CDR3: CASSLQGRDTQHF. CDR3 sequence (DNA): TGTGCCAGCAGCTTACAGGGGAGGGATACGCAGCATTTT.

Ten or more counts support this clonotype. CDR3 region: CASSQDGDSYNEQFF. The CDR3, as DNA: TGCGCCAGCAGCCAAGATGGGGACTCCTACAATGAGCAGTTCTTC. This chain links TRBV4-1 with TRBJ2-1; D uncertain. The ends were cut back, 0 bases at V and 0 bases at J, with 6 bases in the middle. Looked up from germline, CDR1 is MGHRA and CDR2 is YSYEKL. CDR3 length equals 15 residues.

The table lists this clonotype with many counts. This sequence joins TRBV5-1 and TRBJ1-3; D remains ambiguous. CDR1 is SGHRS and CDR2 is YFSETQ in the germline V gene. The CDR3 totals 15 residues. V was clipped by 0 bases and J by 2 bases, with 9 bases between them. CDR3 nucleotide sequence: TGCGCCAGCAGCTTGGGACGAGCAGCTGGAAACACCATATATTTT. It codes for CASSLGRAAGNTIYF.